Listed here is a single T cell receptor beta chain. Antigen unknown. This sample is drawn from a study of cytomegalovirus exposure and HLA in healthy donors. Looking at the study overall: In a previous analysis, 117 million unique TCR beta sequences were found from 150 million to 200 million T cells.

PCR amplification relied on 60 Vbeta primers (plus 13 Jbeta primers). Generated by immunoSEQ multiplex PCR, the TCRdb table keeps only in-frame clones and is missing some. The sample table includes over 200,000 clones. General study findings and limits: With later analysis, a missense DCLRE1C variant became linked to TCR beta V- and J-gene trimming. Earlier analysis found most TCR beta V segments productive about 90% or about 30% of the time. Reports showed the classifier diagnosing cytomegalovirus status with high specificity and sensitivity.

CDR3 length: 15 amino acids. CDR1 and CDR2 from the germline V gene are KGHSH and LQKENI. Trimming removed 1 base from V and 5 bases from J, with 14 bases in between. This TCR derives from a woman aged 25 to 39 in good health and CMV-seropositive. The sample comprised PBMCs. The genes are TRBV18 and TRBJ1-2; no definite D call. CDR3 sequence: CASSPREGAGYGYTF. In DNA, the CDR3 is TGTGCCAGCTCACCACGGGAGGGAGCCGGGTATGGCTACACCTTC.